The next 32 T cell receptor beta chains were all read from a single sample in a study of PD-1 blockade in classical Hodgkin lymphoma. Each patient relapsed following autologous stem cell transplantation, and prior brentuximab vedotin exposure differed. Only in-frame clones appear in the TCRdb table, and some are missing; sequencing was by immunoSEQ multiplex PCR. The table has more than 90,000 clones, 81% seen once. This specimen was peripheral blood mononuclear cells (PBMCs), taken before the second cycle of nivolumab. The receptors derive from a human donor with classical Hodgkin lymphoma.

CDR3 sequence (DNA): TGTGCCAGCAGCGAATGGGAGCCCGGGGAGCTGTTTTTT. Protein product: CASSEWEPGELFF. The chain recombines TRBV7-9 with TRBJ2-2; D is possibly TRBD2 (5 bases). Germline-derived CDR1 and CDR2 are SEHNR and FQNEAQ (reference sequence). V lost 5 bases to trimming and J lost 6 bases, with 10 bases between them. There are 13 residues in the CDR3.

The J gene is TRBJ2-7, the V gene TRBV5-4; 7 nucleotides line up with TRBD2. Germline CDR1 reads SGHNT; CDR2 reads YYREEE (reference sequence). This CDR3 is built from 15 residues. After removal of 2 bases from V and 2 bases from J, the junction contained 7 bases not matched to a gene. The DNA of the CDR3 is TGTGCCAGCAGCTTAGAAGCGGGACCTACCTACGAGCAGTACTTC. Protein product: CASSLEAGPTYEQYF.

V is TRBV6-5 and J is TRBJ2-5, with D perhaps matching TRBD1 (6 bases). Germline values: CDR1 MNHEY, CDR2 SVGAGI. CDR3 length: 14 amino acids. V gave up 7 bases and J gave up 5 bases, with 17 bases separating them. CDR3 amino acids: CASNPQGMEETQYF. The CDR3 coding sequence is TGTGCCAGCAATCCTCAGGGGATGGAGGAGACCCAGTACTTC.

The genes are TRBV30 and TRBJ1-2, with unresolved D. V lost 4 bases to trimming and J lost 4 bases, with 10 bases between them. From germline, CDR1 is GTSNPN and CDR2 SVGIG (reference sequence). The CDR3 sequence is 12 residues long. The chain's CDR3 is CAWNERPYGYTF. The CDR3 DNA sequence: TGTGCCTGGAATGAGAGACCCTATGGCTACACCTTC.

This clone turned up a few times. The CDR3 DNA follows: TGTGCCAGCAGTTCCACAGGTTACAATGAGCAGTTCTTC. The encoded protein is CASSSTGYNEQFF. The chain recombines TRBV2 with TRBJ2-1, with D possibly TRBD1 on 5 matching bases. Germline CDR1 SNHLY, CDR2 FYNNEI. The CDR3 contains 13 residues. V was trimmed by 5 bases and J by 4 bases, leaving 9 bases between them.

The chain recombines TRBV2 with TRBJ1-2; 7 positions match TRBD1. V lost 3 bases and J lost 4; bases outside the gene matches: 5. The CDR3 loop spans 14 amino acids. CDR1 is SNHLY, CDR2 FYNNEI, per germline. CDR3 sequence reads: CASSDRRQGYGYTF. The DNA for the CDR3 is TGTGCCAGCAGTGATAGGCGACAGGGCTATGGCTACACCTTC.

The CDR3 loop is CASSVRGRGSIYNEQFF. CDR3 sequence (DNA): TGTGCCAGCAGCGTACGAGGTCGGGGATCAATCTACAATGAGCAGTTCTTC. The chain links TRBV9 to TRBJ2-1; the D gene is possibly TRBD2 (5 bases). The CDR3 is made up of 17 amino acids. The ends were cut back, 1 base at V and 3 bases at J, with 17 bases in the middle. The germline V gene encodes CDR1 SGDLS and CDR2 YYNGEE.

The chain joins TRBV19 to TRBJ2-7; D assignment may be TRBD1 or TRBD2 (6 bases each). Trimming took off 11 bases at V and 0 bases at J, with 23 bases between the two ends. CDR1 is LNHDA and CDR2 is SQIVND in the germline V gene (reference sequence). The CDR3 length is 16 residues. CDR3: CALHHWARGPSYEQYF. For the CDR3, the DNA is TGTGCCCTTCACCACTGGGCTCGGGGGCCCTCCTACGAGCAGTACTTC. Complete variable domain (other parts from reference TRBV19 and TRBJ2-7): DGGITQSPKYLFRKEGQNVTLSCEQNLNHDAMYWYRQDPGQGLRLIYYSQIVNDFQKGDIAEGYSVSREKKESFPLTVTSAQKNPTAFYLCALHHWARGPSYEQYFGPGTRLTVT.

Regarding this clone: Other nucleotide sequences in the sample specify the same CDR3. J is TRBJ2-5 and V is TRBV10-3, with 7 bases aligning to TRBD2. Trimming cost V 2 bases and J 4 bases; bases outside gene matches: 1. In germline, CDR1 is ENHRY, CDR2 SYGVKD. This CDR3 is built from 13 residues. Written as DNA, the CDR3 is TGTGCCATCAGTGAGGGGGGGGGAGAGACCCAGTACTTC. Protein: CAISEGGGETQYF.

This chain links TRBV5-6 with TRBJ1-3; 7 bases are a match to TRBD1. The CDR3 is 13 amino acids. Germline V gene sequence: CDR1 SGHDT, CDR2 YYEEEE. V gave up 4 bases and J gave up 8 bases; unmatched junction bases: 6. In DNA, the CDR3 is TGTGCCAGCAGCGGAGGACAGGTAGACACCATATATTTT. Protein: CASSGGQVDTIYF.

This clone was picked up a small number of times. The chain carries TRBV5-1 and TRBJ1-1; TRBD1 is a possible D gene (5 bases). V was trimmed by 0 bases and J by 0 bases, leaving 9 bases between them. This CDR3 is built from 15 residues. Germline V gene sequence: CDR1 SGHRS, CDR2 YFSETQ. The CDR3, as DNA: TGCGCCAGCAGCTTGGACCTCAGGGTGAACACTGAAGCTTTCTTT. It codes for CASSLDLRVNTEAFF.

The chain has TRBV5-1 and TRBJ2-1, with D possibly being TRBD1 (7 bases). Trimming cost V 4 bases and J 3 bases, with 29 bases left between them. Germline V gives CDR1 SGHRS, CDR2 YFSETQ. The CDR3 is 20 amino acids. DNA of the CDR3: TGCGCCAGCAGCACTCGAGGAGGGGCAGACAGGGTGGGCCACTACAATGAGCAGTTCTTC. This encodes CASSTRGGADRVGHYNEQFF.

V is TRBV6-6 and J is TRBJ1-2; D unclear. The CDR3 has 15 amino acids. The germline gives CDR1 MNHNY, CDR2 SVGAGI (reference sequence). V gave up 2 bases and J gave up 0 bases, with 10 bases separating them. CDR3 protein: CASSYPTDANYGYTF. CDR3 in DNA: TGTGCCAGCAGTTACCCCACGGACGCTAACTATGGCTACACCTTC.

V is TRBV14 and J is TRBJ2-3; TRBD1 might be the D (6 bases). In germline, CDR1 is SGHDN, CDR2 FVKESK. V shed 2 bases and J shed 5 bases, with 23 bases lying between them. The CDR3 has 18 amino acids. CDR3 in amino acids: CASSQRGFLDSDGDTQYF. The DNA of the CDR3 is TGTGCCAGCAGCCAAAGGGGGTTCCTGGACAGCGACGGAGATACGCAGTATTTT.

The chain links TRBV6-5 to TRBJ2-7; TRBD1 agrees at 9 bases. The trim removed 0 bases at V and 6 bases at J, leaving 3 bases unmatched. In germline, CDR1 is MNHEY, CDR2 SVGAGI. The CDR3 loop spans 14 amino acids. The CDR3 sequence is CASSYSGTGSEQYF. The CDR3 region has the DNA TGTGCCAGCAGTTACTCCGGGACAGGGAGCGAGCAGTACTTC.

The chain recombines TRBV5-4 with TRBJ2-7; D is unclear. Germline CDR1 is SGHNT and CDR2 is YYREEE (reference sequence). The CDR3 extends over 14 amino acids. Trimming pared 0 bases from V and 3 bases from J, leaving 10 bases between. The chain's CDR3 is CASSLGPLSYEQYF. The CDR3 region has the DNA TGTGCCAGCAGCTTGGGACCCCTAAGCTACGAGCAGTACTTC.

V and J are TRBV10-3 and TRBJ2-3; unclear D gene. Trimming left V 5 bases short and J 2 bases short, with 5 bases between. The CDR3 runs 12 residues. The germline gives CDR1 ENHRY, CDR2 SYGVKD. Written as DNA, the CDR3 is TGTGCCATCAGTTTCACCACAGATACGCAGTATTTT. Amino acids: CAISFTTDTQYF.

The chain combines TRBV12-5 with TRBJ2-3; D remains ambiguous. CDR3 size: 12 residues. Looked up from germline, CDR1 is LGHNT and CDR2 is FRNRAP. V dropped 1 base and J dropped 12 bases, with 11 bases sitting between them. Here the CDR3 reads CASGLDILTQYF. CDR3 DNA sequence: TGTGCTAGTGGTTTGGACATCCTGACCCAGTATTTT.

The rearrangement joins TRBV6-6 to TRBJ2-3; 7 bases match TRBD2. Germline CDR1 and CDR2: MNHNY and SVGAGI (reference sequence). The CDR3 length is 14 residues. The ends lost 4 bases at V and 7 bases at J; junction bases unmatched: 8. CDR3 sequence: CASSSRGSSNTQYF. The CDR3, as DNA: TGTGCCAGCAGTTCCCGCGGGAGTAGTAATACGCAGTATTTT.

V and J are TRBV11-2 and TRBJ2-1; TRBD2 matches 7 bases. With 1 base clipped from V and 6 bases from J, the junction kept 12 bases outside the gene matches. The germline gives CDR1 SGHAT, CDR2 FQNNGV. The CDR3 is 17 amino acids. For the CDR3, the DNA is TGTGCCAGCAGCTTAGTTGCGGGAGCGATTCGGACCAATGAGCAGTTCTTC. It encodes CASSLVAGAIRTNEQFF.

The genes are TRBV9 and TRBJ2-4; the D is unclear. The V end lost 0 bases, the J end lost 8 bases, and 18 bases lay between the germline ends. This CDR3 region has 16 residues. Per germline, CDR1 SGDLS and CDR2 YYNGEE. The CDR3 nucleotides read TGTGCCAGCAGCGTAGATGTAGGTGGGTTGTGGGACATTCAGTACTTC. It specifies CASSVDVGGLWDIQYF.

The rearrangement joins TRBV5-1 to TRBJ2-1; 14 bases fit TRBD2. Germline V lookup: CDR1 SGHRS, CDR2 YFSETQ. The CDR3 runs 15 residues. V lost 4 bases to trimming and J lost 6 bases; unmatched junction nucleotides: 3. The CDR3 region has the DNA TGCGCCAGCAGCCAGGGACTAGCGGGAGTCAATGAGCAGTTCTTC. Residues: CASSQGLAGVNEQFF.

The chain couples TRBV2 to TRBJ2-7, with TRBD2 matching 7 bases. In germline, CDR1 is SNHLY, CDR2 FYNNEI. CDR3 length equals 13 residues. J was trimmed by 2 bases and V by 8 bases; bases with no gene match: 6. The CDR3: CASGGDPTYEQYF. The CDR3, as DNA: TGTGCCAGCGGGGGGGATCCAACCTACGAGCAGTACTTC.

CDR3 nucleotides: TGTGCCAGTAGTGCAGGGACGGTGAACACTGAAGCTTTCTTT. It is translated as CASSAGTVNTEAFF. The chain uses TRBV19 and TRBJ1-1; tentative D call: TRBD1 (5 bases). This CDR3 has 14 residues. Trimming cost V 5 bases and J 0 bases, with 10 bases left between them. The germline CDR1 and CDR2 sequences are LNHDA and SQIVND (reference sequence).

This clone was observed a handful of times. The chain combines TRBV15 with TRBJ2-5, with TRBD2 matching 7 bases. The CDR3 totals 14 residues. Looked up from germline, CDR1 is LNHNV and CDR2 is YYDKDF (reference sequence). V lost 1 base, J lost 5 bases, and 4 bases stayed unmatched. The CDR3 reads CATSRATSRETQYF. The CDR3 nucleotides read TGTGCCACCAGCAGAGCGACTAGCAGGGAGACCCAGTACTTC. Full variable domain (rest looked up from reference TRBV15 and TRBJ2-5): DAMVIQNPRYQVTQFGKPVTLSCSQTLNHNVMYWYQQKSSQAPKLLFHYYDKDFNNEADTPDNFQSRRPNTSFCFLDIRSPGLGDTAMYLCATSRATSRETQYFGPGTRLLVL.

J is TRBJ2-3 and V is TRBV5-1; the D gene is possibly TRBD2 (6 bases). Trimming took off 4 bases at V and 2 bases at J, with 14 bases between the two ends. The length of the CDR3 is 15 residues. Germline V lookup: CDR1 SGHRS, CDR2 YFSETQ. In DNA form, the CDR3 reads TGCGCCAGCAGCCCTGGGGGGAGACCCACAGATACGCAGTATTTT. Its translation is CASSPGGRPTDTQYF.

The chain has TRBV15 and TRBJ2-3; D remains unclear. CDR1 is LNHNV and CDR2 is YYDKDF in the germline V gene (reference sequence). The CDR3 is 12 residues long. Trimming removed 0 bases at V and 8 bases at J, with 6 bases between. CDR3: CATSRDWGTQYF. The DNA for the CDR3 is TGTGCCACCAGCAGAGATTGGGGTACGCAGTATTTT. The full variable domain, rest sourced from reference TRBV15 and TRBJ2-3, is DAMVIQNPRYQVTQFGKPVTLSCSQTLNHNVMYWYQQKSSQAPKLLFHYYDKDFNNEADTPDNFQSRRPNTSFCFLDIRSPGLGDTAMYLCATSRDWGTQYFGPGTRLTVL.

As DNA, the CDR3 is TGCAGTGCTAGGTACCAAGAGACCCAGTACTTC. This sequence encodes CSARYQETQYF. The chain uses TRBV20-1 and TRBJ2-5; D uncertain. The CDR3 contains 11 residues. Trimming left V 3 bases short and J 0 bases short, with 2 bases between. The germline CDR1 and CDR2 sequences are DFQATT and SNEGSKA (reference sequence).

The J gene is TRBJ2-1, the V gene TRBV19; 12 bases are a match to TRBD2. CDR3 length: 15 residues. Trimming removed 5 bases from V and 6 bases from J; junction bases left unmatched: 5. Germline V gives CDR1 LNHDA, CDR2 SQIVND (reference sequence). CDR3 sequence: CASSQLAGGGNEQFF. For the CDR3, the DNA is TGTGCCAGTAGTCAACTAGCGGGAGGCGGCAATGAGCAGTTCTTC.

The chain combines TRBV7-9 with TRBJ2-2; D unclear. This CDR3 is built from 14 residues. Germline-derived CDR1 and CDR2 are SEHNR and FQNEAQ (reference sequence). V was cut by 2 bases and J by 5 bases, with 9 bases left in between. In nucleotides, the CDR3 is TGTGCCAGCAGCTTAAGGACCCTAACCGGGGAGCTGTTTTTT. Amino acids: CASSLRTLTGELFF.

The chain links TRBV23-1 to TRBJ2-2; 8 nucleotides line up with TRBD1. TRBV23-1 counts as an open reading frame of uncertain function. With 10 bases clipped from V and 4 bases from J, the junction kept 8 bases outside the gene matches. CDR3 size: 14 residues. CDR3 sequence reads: CANRTGGSTGELFF. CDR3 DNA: TGCGCCAATCGAACAGGGGGTTCCACCGGGGAGCTGTTTTTT.

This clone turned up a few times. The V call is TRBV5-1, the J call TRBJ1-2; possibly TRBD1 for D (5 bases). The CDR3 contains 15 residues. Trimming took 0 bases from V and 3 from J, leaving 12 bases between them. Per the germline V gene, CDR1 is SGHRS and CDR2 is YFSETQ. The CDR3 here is CASSLESGRDYGYTF. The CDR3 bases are TGCGCCAGCAGCTTGGAGTCAGGGCGGGACTATGGCTACACCTTC.